One sample yielded the 19 T cell receptor beta chains listed below, sequenced in a study of blood T cell repertoires in COVID-19. Clones were read by immunoSEQ multiplex PCR, and TCRdb kept only the in-frame ones, dropping some. The repertoire includes 90,000 to 120,000 clones, 70% to 90% of them detected once, and 6.5% to 7% sits in the top ten. What was sequenced was peripheral blood. The receptors stem from a man aged 45-65 years with active or convalescent COVID-19.

This rearrangement joins TRBV27 to TRBJ2-2; D is possibly TRBD1 (6 bases). The V end lost 1 base, the J end lost 0 bases, and 9 bases lay between the germline ends. The CDR3 contains 16 residues. Germline lookup yields CDR1 MNHEY and CDR2 SMNVEV (reference sequence). The CDR3 region is CASSLWGTSNTGELFF. The CDR3 nucleotides read TGTGCCAGCAGTTTATGGGGGACATCGAACACCGGGGAGCTGTTTTTT.

The chain joins TRBV19 to TRBJ2-1; 13 bases map to TRBD2. The CDR3 contains 15 residues. The V gene end was trimmed by 6 bases and the J gene end by 8 bases; junction bases not matched to a gene: 7. The germline V gene has CDR1 LNHDA and CDR2 SQIVND (reference sequence). The CDR3 nucleotides read TGTGCCAGTAGGAGACTAGCGGGAGGTCTCGATGAGCAGTTCTTC. It is translated as CASRRLAGGLDEQFF.

The V gene is TRBV7-2, the J gene TRBJ2-3; the match to TRBD2 covers 8 bases. Germline assignment: CDR1 SGHTA and CDR2 FQGNSA. This CDR3 is built from 14 residues. V lost 5 bases to trimming and J lost 5 bases; unmatched junction nucleotides: 6. The chain's CDR3 is CASSQGLVGDTQYF. CDR3 sequence (DNA): TGTGCCAGCAGCCAGGGACTAGTAGGAGATACGCAGTATTTT.

This sequence joins TRBV11-2 and TRBJ2-5; 11 positions agree with TRBD1. Germline V CDR1 and CDR2: SGHAT, FQNNGV. V lost 1 base, J lost 5 bases, and 3 bases stayed unmatched. The CDR3 covers 15 residues. The CDR3 reads CASSLGTGGRETQYF. As DNA, the CDR3 is TGTGCCAGCAGCTTAGGGACAGGGGGCCGGGAGACCCAGTACTTC.

This clone was detected a few times. J is TRBJ1-2 and V is TRBV12-5; D unclear. This CDR3 is 13 amino acids long. V lost 6 bases, J lost 5 bases, and 13 bases lay in between. CDR1 and CDR2 (germline): LGHNT, FRNRAP. This chain's CDR3 is CASGHYSGYGYTF. The DNA of the CDR3 is TGTGCTAGTGGCCACTACTCCGGGTATGGCTACACCTTC.

The chain carries TRBV2 and TRBJ2-3; 10 positions agree with TRBD2. V was pared by 4 bases and J by 2 bases, with 3 bases of the junction left unmatched. CDR3 length: 15 amino acids. Germline values: CDR1 SNHLY, CDR2 FYNNEI. The CDR3 DNA sequence: TGTGCCAGCAGTGGAGCGGGGGGGAACACAGATACGCAGTATTTT. Translated, it gives CASSGAGGNTDTQYF. Complete variable domain (other parts from reference TRBV2 and TRBJ2-3): EPEVTQTPSHQVTQMGQEVILRCVPISNHLYFYWYRQILGQKVEFLVSFYNNEISEKSEIFDDQFSVERPDGSNFTLKIRSTKLEDSAMYFCASSGAGGNTDTQYFGPGTRLTVL.

Worth noting for this clone: The identical CDR3 is also encoded by other nucleotide sequences in the sample. The chain is built from TRBV7-2 and TRBJ2-7; 12 bases align to TRBD2. In germline, CDR1 is SGHTA, CDR2 FQGNSA. The CDR3 covers 14 residues. With 5 bases clipped from V and 4 bases from J, the junction kept 3 bases outside the gene matches. The CDR3 nucleotides are TGTGCCAGCAGCCAGACTAGCGGGAGTTACGAGCAGTACTTC. It is translated as CASSQTSGSYEQYF.

The V and J genes are TRBV18 and TRBJ1-4; 8 bases map to TRBD1. The germline V gene encodes CDR1 KGHSH and CDR2 LQKENI. The CDR3 spans 15 residues. After removal of 2 bases from V and 4 bases from J, the junction contained 3 bases not matched to a gene. The CDR3: CASSPGQGYNEKLFF. The CDR3 DNA is TGTGCCAGCTCACCAGGACAGGGCTATAATGAAAAACTGTTTTTT.

This clone turned up a few times. This chain connects TRBV9 to TRBJ1-2; D uncertain. Trimming took off 4 bases at V and 9 bases at J, with 22 bases between the two ends. Per germline, CDR1 SGDLS and CDR2 YYNGEE. The CDR3 is made up of 15 amino acids. CDR3 in DNA: TGTGCCAGCAGCCCTAGGACGGGGATCGAAAGTAGCTACACCTTC. Amino acids: CASSPRTGIESSYTF.

The chain joins TRBV19 to TRBJ1-5; unclear D gene. Per germline, CDR1 LNHDA and CDR2 SQIVND (reference sequence). V was clipped by 5 bases and J by 6 bases, with 17 bases between them. The CDR3 covers 15 residues. The CDR3 DNA reads as TGTGCCAGTAGTGGTAAGGCAGGAATGGGTCAGCCCCAGCATTTT. Amino acid sequence: CASSGKAGMGQPQHF.

The chain uses TRBV29-1 and TRBJ2-2, with 7 bases that match TRBD1. This CDR3 has 15 amino acids. Germline CDR1 SQVTM, CDR2 ANQGSEA. V lost 6 bases and J lost 3; bases outside the gene matches: 10. The CDR3 DNA reads TGCAGCGTCCCCGGGACAGCCGCTTACACCGGGGAGCTGTTTTTT. Amino acid sequence: CSVPGTAAYTGELFF.

V is TRBV28 and J is TRBJ1-1, with 9 bases matching TRBD1. The CDR3 covers 15 residues. Germline loops: CDR1 MDHEN, CDR2 SYDVKM. Trimming took 4 bases from V and 1 from J; bases not matched to a gene: 4. The chain's CDR3 is CASSYLTGGNTEAFF. CDR3 coding DNA: TGTGCCAGCAGTTACCTGACAGGGGGGAACACTGAAGCTTTCTTT.

The V and J genes are TRBV28 and TRBJ2-1; TRBD1 matches at 7 bases. The CDR3 is made up of 17 amino acids. Germline trimming cut 4 bases from V and 1 base from J; bases unmatched to any gene: 10. Germline V gene data show CDR1 as MDHEN and CDR2 as SYDVKM. In DNA form, the CDR3 reads TGTGCCAGCAGTTATCCCGCGACAGGGAAATCCTACAATGAGCAGTTCTTC. This translates into CASSYPATGKSYNEQFF.

This chain connects TRBV19 to TRBJ1-5; D gene unclear. CDR3 size: 14 residues. Germline V gene data show CDR1 as LNHDA and CDR2 as SQIVND (reference sequence). V was pared by 3 bases and J by 4 bases, with 10 bases between. The CDR3 here is CASSIKQLNQPQHF. The CDR3 DNA follows: TGTGCCAGTAGTATCAAACAGCTAAATCAGCCCCAGCATTTT.

V usage is TRBV11-2 and J usage is TRBJ1-1, with no clear D. Germline CDR1 is SGHAT and CDR2 is FQNNGV. The CDR3 length is 13 residues. Between the trimmed V and J ends, which lost 5 bases and 1 base, there was a span of 8 bases. CDR3 sequence (DNA): TGTGCCAGCAGCCTGGAGGGGAACACTGAAGCTTTCTTT. It encodes CASSLEGNTEAFF.

The sample holds a few counts of this clone. The gene calls are TRBV19 and TRBJ1-2; 9 nucleotides agree with TRBD1. The CDR3 extends over 15 amino acids. Unmatched junction bases numbered 5, after V lost 2 bases and J lost 4 bases. Germline V CDR1 and CDR2: LNHDA, SQIVND (reference sequence). The CDR3 here is CASSIKGQGPYGYTF. CDR3 nucleotides: TGTGCCAGTAGTATAAAGGGACAGGGCCCCTATGGCTACACCTTC.

The chain carries TRBV7-2 and TRBJ2-1; 13 nucleotides agree with TRBD2. Germline lookup yields CDR1 SGHTA and CDR2 FQGNSA. This CDR3 comprises 16 residues. V shed 5 bases, J shed 6 bases, and the junction held 7 bases outside the gene matches. The chain's CDR3 is CASSPGGLAGVNEQFF. For the CDR3, the DNA is TGTGCCAGCAGCCCAGGTGGACTAGCGGGAGTCAATGAGCAGTTCTTC.

This sequence joins TRBV4-1 and TRBJ2-3, with TRBD1 as a possible D gene (5 bases). Germline assignment: CDR1 MGHRA and CDR2 YSYEKL. The germline V and J ends were trimmed by 1 base and 5 bases, with 25 bases remaining between them. The length of the CDR3 is 19 residues. The CDR3 protein is CASSQAPSGRVRLRDTQYF. Here the CDR3 DNA reads TGCGCCAGCAGCCAAGCCCCCTCCGGCAGGGTGAGGTTAAGAGATACGCAGTATTTT.

J is TRBJ2-3 and V is TRBV10-2; 13 bases fit TRBD2. CDR1 is WSHSY, CDR2 SAAADI, per germline. This CDR3 comprises 17 residues. The V gene end was trimmed by 6 bases and the J gene end by 4 bases; junction bases not matched to a gene: 10. In nucleotides, the CDR3 is TGCGCCAGCAGGGGGGACTATGGACTAGCGGGAGCAGATACGCAGTATTTT. Translating gives CASRGDYGLAGADTQYF.